This is a list of T cell receptor beta chains from one sample in a study of STAT5B mutations in CD4+ large granular lymphocyte leukemia. Generated by immunoSEQ multiplex PCR, the TCRdb table keeps only in-frame clones and is missing some. The table has fewer than 25,000 clones, 60% to 85% seen once. Material for sequencing was CD4+ T cells from blood buffy coats. The receptor set was obtained from a human donor in good health. Both conserved end residues are part of each CDR3. A D gene is named only where the DNA matches it firmly. Part of the rows lack a size; the others show once, few, many or a class for expanded clones.

D gene: NA; V gene: TRBV9; clone size: NA; J gene: TRBJ2-3; CDR3 protein: CASSVWGSPDTQYF; CDR3 DNA: TGTGCCAGCAGCGTATGGGGGAGCCCAGATACGCAGTATTTT
D gene: TRBD2; V gene: TRBV2; clone size: once; J gene: TRBJ2-3; CDR3 protein: CASSEFLAGGTDTQYF; CDR3 DNA: TGTGCCAGCAGTGAATTTCTCGCGGGGGGCACAGATACGCAGTATTTT
D gene: NA; V gene: TRBV5-1; clone size: once; J gene: TRBJ2-3; CDR3 protein: CASSTDSGRTDTQYF; CDR3 DNA: TGCGCCAGCAGTACGGACTCAGGGCGCACAGATACGCAGTATTTT
D gene: NA; V gene: TRBV7-3; clone size: NA; J gene: TRBJ2-1; CDR3 protein: CASSPGGGHEQFF; CDR3 DNA: TGTGCCAGCAGCCCCGGCGGGGGCCATGAGCAGTTCTTC
D gene: NA; V gene: TRBV7-9; clone size: few; J gene: TRBJ1-2; CDR3 protein: CASSLVGYGYTF; CDR3 DNA: TGTGCCAGCAGCTTAGTTGGCTATGGCTACACCTTC
D gene: NA; V gene: TRBV9; clone size: NA; J gene: TRBJ2-1; CDR3 protein: CASSVEDEQFF; CDR3 DNA: TGTGCCAGCAGCGTAGAAGATGAGCAGTTCTTC
D gene: NA; V gene: TRBV7-9; clone size: NA; J gene: TRBJ2-7; CDR3 protein: CASSLFGGYEQYF; CDR3 DNA: TGTGCCAGCAGCCTTTTTGGGGGCTACGAGCAGTACTTC
D gene: NA; V gene: TRBV6-1; clone size: once; J gene: TRBJ1-3; CDR3 protein: CASRSNARSGNTIYF; CDR3 DNA: TGTGCCAGCAGGTCCAATGCTAGGTCTGGAAACACCATATATTTT
D gene: TRBD1; V gene: TRBV19; clone size: NA; J gene: TRBJ2-3; CDR3 protein: CASSLQGAPTDTQYF; CDR3 DNA: TGTGCCAGTAGTTTACAGGGGGCCCCCACAGATACGCAGTATTTT
D gene: TRBD2; V gene: TRBV5-4; clone size: NA; J gene: TRBJ2-5; CDR3 protein: CASSFTSGQETQYF; CDR3 DNA: TGTGCCAGCAGCTTTACTAGCGGACAAGAGACCCAGTACTTC
D gene: NA; V gene: TRBV28; clone size: NA; J gene: TRBJ1-4; CDR3 protein: CASRGWGATNEKLFF; CDR3 DNA: TGTGCCAGCCGAGGGTGGGGAGCAACTAATGAAAAACTGTTTTTT
D gene: NA; V gene: TRBV2; clone size: NA; J gene: TRBJ2-7; CDR3 protein: CASGGGPYEQYF; CDR3 DNA: TGTGCCAGCGGGGGGGGCCCCTACGAGCAGTACTTC
D gene: NA; V gene: TRBV6-6; clone size: NA; J gene: TRBJ1-2; CDR3 protein: CASGYTGTNYGYTF; CDR3 DNA: TGTGCCAGCGGCTACACAGGGACTAACTATGGCTACACCTTC
D gene: NA; V gene: TRBV6-5; clone size: NA; J gene: TRBJ1-1; CDR3 protein: CASSYRRAFDTEAFF; CDR3 DNA: TGTGCCAGCAGTTACAGAAGGGCTTTCGACACTGAAGCTTTCTTT
D gene: TRBD1; V gene: TRBV11-2; clone size: NA; J gene: TRBJ1-6; CDR3 protein: CASSLRDRGESPLHF; CDR3 DNA: TGTGCCAGCAGCCTCCGGGACAGGGGTGAATCACCCCTCCACTTT
D gene: NA; V gene: TRBV19; clone size: NA; J gene: TRBJ1-3; CDR3 protein: CASTIGGIGNTIYF; CDR3 DNA: TGTGCCAGTACCATCGGTGGGATTGGAAACACCATATATTTT
D gene: NA; V gene: TRBV4-3; clone size: NA; J gene: TRBJ1-2; CDR3 protein: CASSQAGADGYTF; CDR3 DNA: TGCGCCAGCAGCCAAGCGGGCGCGGATGGCTACACCTTC
D gene: NA; V gene: TRBV21-1; clone size: few; J gene: TRBJ1-1; CDR3 protein: CASSNVGGRGNTEAFF; CDR3 DNA: TGTGCCAGCAGCAACGTGGGGGGGCGAGGGAACACTGAAGCTTTCTTT
D gene: TRBD1; V gene: TRBV5-1; clone size: NA; J gene: TRBJ2-7; CDR3 protein: CASSPRTGGVYEQYF; CDR3 DNA: TGCGCCAGCAGCCCAAGGACAGGGGGCGTCTACGAGCAGTACTTC
D gene: NA; V gene: TRBV6-6; clone size: once; J gene: TRBJ2-7; CDR3 protein: CASRRGREDHYEQYF; CDR3 DNA: TGTGCCAGCAGACGAGGCCGTGAGGACCACTACGAGCAGTACTTC
D gene: TRBD1; V gene: TRBV6-1; clone size: NA; J gene: TRBJ1-5; CDR3 protein: CASSEGVFRGGSQPQHF; CDR3 DNA: TGTGCCAGCAGTGAAGGTGTCTTTCGAGGGGGCAGTCAGCCCCAGCATTTT
D gene: TRBD2; V gene: TRBV5-1; clone size: NA; J gene: TRBJ2-3; CDR3 protein: CASSLGLAGSTDTQYF; CDR3 DNA: TGCGCCAGCAGCTTAGGACTAGCGGGGAGCACAGATACGCAGTATTTT
D gene: NA; V gene: TRBV18; clone size: once; J gene: TRBJ2-2; CDR3 protein: CASSPRQVGTGELFF; CDR3 DNA: TGTGCCAGCTCACCCCGTCAGGTCGGCACCGGGGAGCTGTTTTTT
D gene: NA; V gene: TRBV30; clone size: NA; J gene: TRBJ2-4; CDR3 protein: CAWNSGYGIQYF; CDR3 DNA: TGTGCCTGGAATTCAGGGTATGGCATTCAGTACTTC
D gene: NA; V gene: TRBV27; clone size: NA; J gene: TRBJ1-1; CDR3 protein: CASSYRPGTEAFF; CDR3 DNA: TGTGCCAGCAGTTATCGGCCGGGGACTGAAGCTTTCTTT
D gene: TRBD1; V gene: TRBV28; clone size: NA; J gene: TRBJ2-3; CDR3 protein: CASSSPGQGTDTQYF; CDR3 DNA: TGTGCCAGCAGTTCTCCGGGACAGGGTACAGATACGCAGTATTTT
D gene: NA; V gene: TRBV6-5; clone size: once; J gene: TRBJ1-5; CDR3 protein: CASSSQGWGQPQHF; CDR3 DNA: TGTGCCAGCAGTTCACAGGGATGGGGTCAGCCCCAGCATTTT
D gene: NA; V gene: TRBV27; clone size: NA; J gene: TRBJ2-3; CDR3 protein: CASRAWVSTDTQYF; CDR3 DNA: TGTGCCAGCAGGGCCTGGGTGAGCACAGATACGCAGTATTTT
D gene: NA; V gene: TRBV28; clone size: NA; J gene: TRBJ1-1; CDR3 protein: CASSLWDRNTEAFF; CDR3 DNA: TGTGCCAGCAGTTTATGGGATAGGAACACTGAAGCTTTCTTT
D gene: NA; V gene: TRBV19; clone size: NA; J gene: TRBJ2-5; CDR3 protein: CASSPARQETQYF; CDR3 DNA: TGTGCCAGTAGTCCGGCTAGACAAGAGACCCAGTACTTC
D gene: NA; V gene: TRBV15; clone size: NA; J gene: TRBJ2-5; CDR3 protein: CATSRGASVGRGTNQYF; CDR3 DNA: TGTGCCACCAGCAGAGGGGCGAGCGTAGGGAGGGGGACCAACCAGTACTTC
D gene: NA; V gene: TRBV15; clone size: NA; J gene: TRBJ1-5; CDR3 protein: CATSRDRGSSNQPQHF; CDR3 DNA: TGTGCCACCAGCAGAGATAGGGGCAGTAGCAATCAGCCCCAGCATTTT
D gene: NA; V gene: TRBV29-1; clone size: NA; J gene: TRBJ2-1; CDR3 protein: CSVGARGRFYEQFF; CDR3 DNA: TGCAGCGTGGGGGCCCGGGGGCGTTTCTATGAGCAGTTCTTC
D gene: NA; V gene: TRBV9; clone size: NA; J gene: TRBJ2-1; CDR3 protein: CASSVTGTASYNEQFF; CDR3 DNA: TGTGCCAGCAGCGTAACCGGGACTGCCTCCTACAATGAGCAGTTCTTC
D gene: NA; V gene: TRBV11-2; clone size: NA; J gene: TRBJ2-6; CDR3 protein: CASSPAGTGSGANVLTF; CDR3 DNA: TGTGCCAGCAGCCCTGCCGGGACGGGCTCTGGGGCCAACGTCCTGACTTTC
D gene: NA; V gene: TRBV29-1; clone size: NA; J gene: TRBJ1-1; CDR3 protein: CSVEDSVGPTEAFF; CDR3 DNA: TGCAGCGTTGAAGATTCGGTAGGGCCCACTGAAGCTTTCTTT
D gene: NA; V gene: TRBV7-2; clone size: NA; J gene: TRBJ1-2; CDR3 protein: CASSNDRRIGGYTF; CDR3 DNA: TGTGCCAGCAGCAACGACAGGAGGATAGGTGGCTACACCTTC
D gene: TRBD1; V gene: TRBV4-1; clone size: once; J gene: TRBJ1-3; CDR3 protein: CASSPRQGTGNTIYF; CDR3 DNA: TGCGCCAGCAGCCCTAGACAGGGAACTGGAAACACCATATATTTT
D gene: TRBD2; V gene: TRBV7-3; clone size: NA; J gene: TRBJ2-2; CDR3 protein: CASSPGGLAGGPGELFF; CDR3 DNA: TGTGCCAGCAGCCCCGGGGGTCTAGCGGGAGGGCCCGGGGAGCTGTTTTTT
D gene: TRBD2; V gene: TRBV9; clone size: few; J gene: TRBJ2-5; CDR3 protein: CASSVGLAGGSQETQYF; CDR3 DNA: TGTGCCAGCAGCGTAGGACTAGCGGGAGGGTCCCAAGAGACCCAGTACTTC
D gene: NA; V gene: TRBV27; clone size: NA; J gene: TRBJ2-2; CDR3 protein: CASRGRVRGYTGELFF; CDR3 DNA: TGTGCCAGCAGGGGCAGGGTACGTGGATACACCGGGGAGCTGTTTTTT
D gene: TRBD1; V gene: TRBV11-3; clone size: NA; J gene: TRBJ2-1; CDR3 protein: CASSPLGTGFGIRINEQFF; CDR3 DNA: TGTGCCAGCAGCCCGCTCGGGACAGGGTTCGGTATTCGTATAAATGAGCAGTTCTTC
D gene: NA; V gene: TRBV27; clone size: NA; J gene: TRBJ1-4; CDR3 protein: CASEFVDEKLFF; CDR3 DNA: TGTGCCAGCGAGTTTGTGGATGAAAAACTGTTTTTT